What follows describes a single TCR beta chain. Its antigen is as yet unknown. The data originate from a study of CD8+CD57+ T cells in acquired aplastic anemia. Study-level results: It was found that roughly 31 CD8+ CDR3 sequences were shared between patients and controls.

Losses at the gene ends were 6 bases for V and 0 bases for J; bases not matched to a gene: 11. The CDR3 covers 17 residues. Genomic DNA provided the template from which TCR beta VDJ and CDR3 profiles were obtained. MiXCR, run by TCRdb on the reads, gives a single entry per CDR3 protein. The table includes around 200,000 distinct CDR3 sequences, under 50% detected once. Sequenced patients had shown CD8+CD57+ cell expansion by flow cytometry. The V and J genes are TRBV12-3 or TRBV12-4 and TRBJ1-5; 7 nucleotides line up with TRBD1. The sample taken for sequencing was sorted CD4+, CD8+, or CD8+CD57+ T cells (not recorded which) from PBMCs. The receptor comes from a human donor with aplastic anemia. CDR3 residues: CASSPKQGMNSNQPQHF. As DNA, the CDR3 is TGTGCCAGCAGCCCAAAACAGGGGATGAATAGCAATCAGCCCCAGCATTTT.